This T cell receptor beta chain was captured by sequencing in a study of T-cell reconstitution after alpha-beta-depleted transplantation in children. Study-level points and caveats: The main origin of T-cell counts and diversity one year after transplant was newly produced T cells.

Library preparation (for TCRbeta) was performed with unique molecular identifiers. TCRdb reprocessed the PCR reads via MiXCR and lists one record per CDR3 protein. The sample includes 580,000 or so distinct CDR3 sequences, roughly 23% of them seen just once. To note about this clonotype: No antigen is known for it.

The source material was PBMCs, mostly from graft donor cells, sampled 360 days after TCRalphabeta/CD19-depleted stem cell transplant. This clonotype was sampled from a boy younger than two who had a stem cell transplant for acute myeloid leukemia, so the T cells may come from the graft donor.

The CDR3 coding sequence is TGTGCCAGCAGTTTCCAGGGTGGGACTAATGAAAAACTGTTTTTT. This gives the protein CASSFQGGTNEKLFF. This chain links TRBV28 with TRBJ1-4; possibly TRBD1 for D (5 bases). The CDR3 is 15 residues long. The germline V gene has CDR1 MDHEN and CDR2 SYDVKM. V shed 3 bases and J shed 2 bases, with 10 bases lying between them.